This T cell receptor (beta chain) was sequenced during a study of cytomegalovirus exposure and HLA in healthy donors. Trimming removed 3 bases from V and 0 bases from J, with 8 bases in between. The CDR3 totals 14 residues. Germline assignment: CDR1 LNHDA and CDR2 SQIVND (reference sequence). Amplification used 60 Vbeta primers and 13 Jbeta primers. Authors' data handling: A later analysis tallied 75 million to 80 million unique TCR beta chains, approximately 11 million of them shared. Libraries were prepared by immunoSEQ multiplex PCR; TCRdb keeps only in-frame clonotypes and omits some of them. The V and J calls and clone size come from that table; D and trimming were worked out from the DNA. The table records approximately 160,000 clones, 68% of them present only once.

The origin of this receptor is a man in his forties or fifties in good health and CMV-seronegative. The source material was PBMCs. The chain couples TRBV19 to TRBJ1-2; D perhaps matches TRBD1 (5 bases). The CDR3 DNA reads as TGTGCCAGTAGTATGAGACAGCCTAACTATGGCTACACCTTC. Its protein is CASSMRQPNYGYTF.